Listed here are 26 T cell receptor beta chains from one sample, sequenced in a study of blood T cell repertoires in COVID-19. Produced via immunoSEQ multiplex PCR; TCRdb's table is partial and in-frame only. The sample lists 180,000 or so clones, around 83% occurring once. The sequenced material came from PBMCs or T cells enriched from blood (not recorded which). Every receptor here comes from a man in his forties or fifties who had recovered from COVID-19.

The V and J genes are TRBV6-5 and TRBJ1-1; 9 bases align to TRBD1. V was clipped by 5 bases and J by 10 bases; unmatched bases: 11. Germline loops: CDR1 MNHEY, CDR2 SVGAGI. The CDR3 has 14 amino acids. CDR3 region: CASSRGGTGLAAFF. The DNA of the CDR3 is TGTGCCAGCAGTCGCGGGGGGACAGGGCTTGCAGCTTTCTTT.

The rearrangement joins TRBV6-5 to TRBJ2-3; D gene unclear. From germline, CDR1 is MNHEY and CDR2 SVGAGI. This CDR3 region has 13 residues. V shed 8 bases and J shed 0 bases, with 9 bases lying between them. As DNA, the CDR3 is TGTGCCAGCCGGTATGCAAGCACAGATACGCAGTATTTT. It yields the protein CASRYASTDTQYF.

V is TRBV5-1 and J is TRBJ1-5, with D hard to call. The germline V gene encodes CDR1 SGHRS and CDR2 YFSETQ. Trimming removed 2 bases from V and 5 bases from J, with 11 bases in between. This CDR3 has 14 residues. CDR3 bases: TGCGCCAGCAGCTTTGGAGAGGGCCATCAGCCCCAGCATTTT. Amino acids: CASSFGEGHQPQHF.

The rearrangement joins TRBV2 to TRBJ1-2, with 7 bases aligning to TRBD1. Germline CDR1 is SNHLY and CDR2 is FYNNEI. CDR3 size: 14 residues. The V and J ends lost 5 bases and 5 bases, in that order; junction bases with no gene match: 8. The CDR3 sequence is CASSPTGDRYGYTF. Written as DNA, the CDR3 is TGTGCCAGCAGTCCCACAGGGGATAGATATGGCTACACCTTC.

V is TRBV11-3 and J is TRBJ1-3; 9 bases align to TRBD1. After removal of 5 bases from V and 2 bases from J, the junction contained 4 bases not matched to a gene. This CDR3 has 15 amino acids. Germline values: CDR1 SGHNT, CDR2 YENEEA. CDR3 in DNA: TGTGCCAGCAGCCGGACAGGGGCCGCTGGAAACACCATATATTTT. Translating it yields CASSRTGAAGNTIYF.

The rearrangement uses TRBV11-3 and TRBJ2-2, with TRBD2 matching 8 bases. The CDR3 extends over 15 amino acids. Germline CDR1 and CDR2: SGHNT and YENEEA. Trimming removed 3 bases from V and 7 bases from J; junction bases left unmatched: 7. The CDR3 DNA reads as TGTGCCAGCAGCTTGAACGGGGGGGCATTCGGGGAGCTGTTTTTT. Amino acids: CASSLNGGAFGELFF. The full variable domain, its missing parts supplied by reference TRBV11-3 and TRBJ2-2, is EAGVVQSPRYKIIEKKQPVAFWCNPISGHNTLYWYLQNLGQGPELLIRYENEEAVDDSQLPKDRFSAERLKGVDSTLKIQPAELGDSAVYLCASSLNGGAFGELFFGEGSRLTVL.

This sequence joins TRBV3-1 (or the pseudogene TRBV3-2) and TRBJ1-6, with no clear D. The length of the CDR3 is 14 residues. The V gene's germline CDR1 is LGHDT and CDR2 YNNKEL (reference sequence). Trimming removed 0 bases at V and 6 bases at J, with 6 bases between. The CDR3 protein is CASSQDPINSPLHF. The DNA for the CDR3 is TGTGCCAGCAGCCAAGATCCAATTAATTCACCCCTCCACTTT.

This chain joins TRBV6-5 and TRBJ1-2, with D possibly matching TRBD1 (5 bases). Germline CDR1 MNHEY, CDR2 SVGAGI. The CDR3 loop spans 14 amino acids. Trimming removed 1 base from V and 8 bases from J, with 14 bases in between. As DNA, the CDR3 is TGTGCCAGCAGTTACTTGGCCAGGGCTGACGGCTACACCTTC. Encoded protein: CASSYLARADGYTF.

The rearrangement links TRBV19 to TRBJ2-1, with a possible D match to TRBD1 (6 bases). Trimming cost V 3 bases and J 0 bases, with 15 bases left between them. Germline loops: CDR1 LNHDA, CDR2 SQIVND (reference sequence). The CDR3 has 17 residues. The CDR3 spells CASSIVGTPSSYNEQFF. In DNA form, the CDR3 reads TGTGCCAGTAGTATCGTTGGGACACCCAGCTCCTACAATGAGCAGTTCTTC.

CDR3 region: CASSYNPKGGHLTGELFF. CDR3 DNA sequence: TGTGCCAGCAGCTATAACCCTAAGGGGGGGCACCTCACCGGGGAGCTGTTTTTT. The V and J genes are TRBV9 and TRBJ2-2; weak D call: TRBD2 (7 bases). Trimming cost V 4 bases and J 4 bases, with 23 bases left between them. Germline values: CDR1 SGDLS, CDR2 YYNGEE. There are 18 residues in the CDR3.

This clone has a handful of counts. The chain carries TRBV10-3 and TRBJ2-7; TRBD1 matches 7 bases. This CDR3 is 14 amino acids long. The germline V gene encodes CDR1 ENHRY and CDR2 SYGVKD. The trim removed 8 bases at V and 5 bases at J, leaving 12 bases unmatched. The CDR3 sequence is CAIAADRDRNEQYF. CDR3 in DNA: TGTGCCATCGCGGCCGACAGGGATCGAAACGAGCAGTACTTC.

The chain has TRBV4-1 and TRBJ2-1, with D possibly matching TRBD2 (6 bases). CDR1 is MGHRA, CDR2 YSYEKL, per germline. The length of the CDR3 is 16 residues. V was pared by 2 bases and J by 4 bases, with 15 bases between. The CDR3: CASSQSPWDLYNEQFF. Written as DNA, the CDR3 is TGCGCCAGCAGCCAAAGCCCATGGGACTTGTACAATGAGCAGTTCTTC.

The chain has TRBV14 and TRBJ1-6; D possibly corresponds to TRBD1 (5 bases). This CDR3 region has 13 residues. Germline CDR1 is SGHDN and CDR2 is FVKESK. Trimming cost V 4 bases and J 10 bases, with 11 bases left between them. This CDR3 reads CASSRQTGSPLHF. In DNA, the CDR3 is TGTGCCAGCAGCCGACAGACCGGGTCACCCCTCCACTTT.

The chain combines TRBV6-2 or TRBV6-3 with TRBJ2-1; D is unclear. The V gene lost 6 bases and the J gene lost 5 bases, with 8 bases spanning the gap. The CDR3 is 12 amino acids. Germline V gene sequence: CDR1 MNHEY, CDR2 SVGEGT. The CDR3 here is CASSRLNNEQFF. Written as DNA, the CDR3 is TGTGCCAGCAGCAGACTTAACAATGAGCAGTTCTTC.

The chain has TRBV5-4 and TRBJ1-2, with 7 bases fitting TRBD1. CDR1 and CDR2 from the germline V gene are SGHNT and YYREEE (reference sequence). The CDR3 sequence is 15 residues long. With 3 bases clipped from V and 4 bases from J, the junction kept 9 bases outside the gene matches. CDR3: CASSSSGTAFYGYTF. CDR3 nucleotide sequence: TGTGCCAGCAGCTCCTCCGGGACAGCGTTCTATGGCTACACCTTC.

About this clone itself: Other DNA sequences in the same sample also yield this CDR3. The chain employs TRBV29-1 and TRBJ2-7; TRBD1 might be the D (5 bases). V was pared by 7 bases and J by 2 bases, with 9 bases between. CDR1 and CDR2 (germline): SQVTM, ANQGSEA. The CDR3 spans 11 residues. As DNA, the CDR3 is TGCAGCGCCGGACAAACCTACGAGCAGTACTTC. Protein sequence: CSAGQTYEQYF.

This chain uses TRBV5-4 with TRBJ1-6; TRBD1 agrees at 7 bases. Trimming took 0 bases from V and 6 from J; bases not matched to a gene: 3. CDR1 and CDR2 from the germline V gene are SGHNT and YYREEE (reference sequence). The CDR3 loop spans 15 amino acids. CDR3 DNA sequence: TGTGCCAGCAGCTTGGCCGACAGGGTTAATTCACCCCTCCACTTT. It codes for CASSLADRVNSPLHF.

The chain uses TRBV10-3 and TRBJ1-1, with TRBD1 as a possible D gene (5 bases). Germline V CDR1 and CDR2: ENHRY, SYGVKD. The CDR3 is made up of 14 amino acids. Trimming took 4 bases from V and 6 from J, leaving 15 bases between them. The CDR3 reads CAISAGKGESEAFF. CDR3 in DNA: TGTGCCATCAGTGCAGGGAAGGGCGAATCTGAAGCTTTCTTT.

Only a few counts were recorded for this clone. The chain has TRBV27 and TRBJ2-2; 9 bases are shared with TRBD2. With V trimmed by 2 bases and J by 5 bases, 3 bases remained unmatched. The CDR3 extends over 15 amino acids. Germline-derived CDR1 and CDR2 are MNHEY and SMNVEV (reference sequence). CDR3 amino acids: CASSLIAGVTGELFF. Here the CDR3 DNA reads TGTGCCAGCAGTTTAATAGCGGGGGTGACCGGGGAGCTGTTTTTT.

The rearrangement uses TRBV29-1 and TRBJ1-5, with D perhaps matching TRBD1 (5 bases). Looked up from germline, CDR1 is SQVTM and CDR2 is ANQGSEA. V was pared by 5 bases and J by 3 bases, with 11 bases between. This CDR3 contains 13 residues. CDR3: CSVNTGINQPQHF. DNA of the CDR3: TGCAGCGTTAATACAGGTATCAATCAGCCCCAGCATTTT.

J is TRBJ1-2 and V is TRBV5-6, with 9 bases aligning to TRBD1. There are 14 residues in the CDR3. With V trimmed by 6 bases and J by 4 bases, 7 bases remained unmatched. CDR1 and CDR2 (germline): SGHDT, YYEEEE. The chain's CDR3 is CASTPGQGFYGYTF. CDR3 DNA: TGTGCCAGCACTCCGGGACAGGGTTTCTATGGCTACACCTTC.

The chain joins TRBV6-5 to TRBJ1-2, with 7 nucleotides matching TRBD1. V was clipped by 0 bases and J by 0 bases; unmatched bases: 1. The CDR3 has 15 amino acids. The V gene's germline CDR1 is MNHEY and CDR2 SVGAGI. CDR3 sequence: CASSYSTGPNYGYTF. The CDR3 region has the DNA TGTGCCAGCAGTTACTCGACAGGGCCTAACTATGGCTACACCTTC.

V gene TRBV2 combines with J gene TRBJ1-4; D gene ambiguous. The V end was cut by 7 bases, the J end by 0 bases, with 12 bases between. CDR1 is SNHLY, CDR2 FYNNEI, per germline. The CDR3 has 15 residues. CDR3 sequence (DNA): TGTGCCAGCACCGCGGAAGGATCAACTAATGAAAAACTGTTTTTT. This codes for CASTAEGSTNEKLFF.

The chain recombines TRBV5-1 with TRBJ2-5, with 8 bases fitting TRBD1. Germline V gene lookup returns CDR1 SGHRS and CDR2 YFSETQ. This CDR3 has 14 residues. The J segment lost 5 bases and the V segment lost 4 bases, leaving 7 bases of the junction unmatched. CDR3 sequence: CASSQTGEIETQYF. The CDR3 DNA sequence: TGCGCCAGCAGCCAGACAGGGGAGATTGAGACCCAGTACTTC.

The CDR3: CASSQGAGTLNTEAFF. CDR3 bases: TGCGCCAGCAGCCAGGGGGCAGGGACATTGAACACTGAAGCTTTCTTT. This chain uses TRBV5-1 with TRBJ1-1; 8 positions match TRBD1. This CDR3 has 16 amino acids. V trimming: 4 bases; J trimming: 0 bases; junction bases outside the gene matches: 8. CDR1 is SGHRS and CDR2 is YFSETQ in the germline V gene.

The genes are TRBV7-6 and TRBJ2-5; tentatively, D is TRBD1 (5 bases). CDR3 length: 16 residues. V was shortened by 5 bases and J by 3 bases, with 19 bases between the two germline ends. In germline, CDR1 is SGHVS, CDR2 FNYEAQ. CDR3 coding DNA: TGTGCCAGCAGCCGAAACAGCGCAGGGATCGAAGAGACCCAGTACTTC. It translates to CASSRNSAGIEETQYF.